The 2 T cell receptor beta chains below come from one sample, sequenced in a study of shared clonotypes between healthy human individuals. Sequencing used immunoSEQ multiplex PCR; TCRdb keeps in-frame clones, though not all of them. The table lists millions of clones, approximately 94% of them singletons. Selected positively for CCR7 and CD45RO-negative, naive CD8 cells excluded terminally differentiated effector memory CD45RA+ cells. The specimen sequenced was naive CD8+ T cells sorted from blood. Receptors were obtained from a man younger than 30 in good health.

The chain has TRBV19 and TRBJ2-7; 9 bases line up with TRBD1. V shed 5 bases, J shed 2 bases, and the junction held 7 bases outside the gene matches. Germline V gives CDR1 LNHDA, CDR2 SQIVND (reference sequence). CDR3 length: 15 residues. In nucleotides, the CDR3 is TGTGCCAGTAGTCTCGGACAGGGGTGGACCTACGAGCAGTACTTC. Translating it yields CASSLGQGWTYEQYF.

Remarks on this clone: The junction and the germline gene differ at one end; a read error may be behind it. The CDR3 sequence is CASSLQRYGFWDTGELFF. The CDR3 region has the DNA TGTGCCAGCAGCCTACAGCGATACGGCTTTTGGGACACCGGAGAGCTGTTTTTT. The chain links TRBV27 to TRBJ2-2; a possible D gene is TRBD1 (6 bases). The CDR3 has 18 amino acids. Germline CDR1 reads MNHEY; CDR2 reads SMNVEV (reference sequence).